The source of this T cell receptor (beta chain) is a study of PD-1 blockade in classical Hodgkin lymphoma. Study results and limitations: Complete responders possessed baseline diversity comparable to newly diagnosed patients. Although disease activity or prior therapy may be involved, causes of the repertoire differences remain undefined. CD4+ TCR diversity, unlike CD8+, rose significantly by C4D1.

Clones were read by immunoSEQ multiplex PCR, and TCRdb kept only the in-frame ones, dropping some. Found here are 150,000 or so clones, about 78% of them singletons; the top ten hold roughly 9.8%. Relapse was seen in all patients after autologous stem cell transplantation, and brentuximab vedotin exposure was variable. V lost 2 bases to trimming and J lost 0 bases, with 8 bases between them. This CDR3 has 14 amino acids. Germline V gene sequence: CDR1 SGHRS, CDR2 YFSETQ. Comments on this clone: Its antigen is still unknown.

The chain carries TRBV5-1 and TRBJ2-5, with D unclear. This sequence was found in a human donor with classical Hodgkin lymphoma. The source was peripheral blood mononuclear cells (PBMCs), collected before the second cycle of nivolumab. The CDR3 spells CASSFRADQETQYF. As DNA, the CDR3 is TGCGCCAGCAGCTTTCGGGCAGACCAAGAGACCCAGTACTTC.